This T cell receptor beta chain was recorded in a study of shared clonotypes between healthy human individuals. Sequencing was performed with immunoSEQ multiplex PCR; in TCRdb, only in-frame clones are kept and a portion is missing. The data contain approximately 1.9 million clones, around 95% of them seen just once; the ten biggest clones take up more than 1.5%. Terminally differentiated effector memory CD45RA+ cells were left out of the naive CD8 fraction, which was CD45RO-negative and positively selected for CCR7. The sequenced sample was naive CD8+ T cells from PBMCs. The origin of this receptor is a man in his late teens or twenties in good health. Some clones in this sample may be carry-over from other donors' samples.

CDR3 in DNA: TGTGCCATCAGTGAGTCGAGGCTAGCCGAGCAGTTCTTC. It specifies CAISESRLAEQFF. The chain combines TRBV10-3 with TRBJ2-1; TRBD2 is a possible D gene (5 bases). The CDR3 is 13 residues long. Germline V gene data show CDR1 as ENHRY and CDR2 as SYGVKD. Trimming took 0 bases from V and 10 from J, leaving 10 bases between them.